This TCR beta chain is from a study of metastatic and nonmetastatic thyroid tumors. Findings and caveats of the study: Benign nodules were reported to have significantly lower TCR beta diversity than malignant thyroid tumors, in blood and tumor.

MiXCR reprocessed the PCR reads for TCRdb. The profile shows some 15,000 clones, approximately 30% of them singletons. After removal of 2 bases from V and 7 bases from J, the junction contained 15 bases not matched to a gene. The CDR3 is 16 amino acids. CDR1 is GTSNPN, CDR2 SVGIG, per germline (reference sequence). This clone was counted a single time. Antigen unknown. All patients were treatment-naive before thyroid surgery. Material: adjacent normal tissue. The sequence derives from a female donor with papillary thyroid cancer or a benign thyroid nodule (not recorded which). Some clones in this sample may be carry-over from other donors' samples. This sequence joins TRBV30 and TRBJ2-7; 9 positions match TRBD2. CDR3 protein: CAWSHRGGLAGREQYF. In nucleotides, the CDR3 is TGTGCCTGGAGTCACAGGGGTGGGCTAGCGGGACGGGAGCAGTACTTC.